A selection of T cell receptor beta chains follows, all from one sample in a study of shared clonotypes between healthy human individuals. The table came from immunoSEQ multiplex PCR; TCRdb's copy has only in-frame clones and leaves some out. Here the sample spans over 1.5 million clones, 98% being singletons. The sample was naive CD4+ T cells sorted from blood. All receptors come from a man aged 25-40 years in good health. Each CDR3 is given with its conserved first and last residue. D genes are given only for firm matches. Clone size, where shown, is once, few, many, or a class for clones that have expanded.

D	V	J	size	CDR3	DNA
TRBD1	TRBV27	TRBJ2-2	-	CASNLRQGANTGELFF	TGTGCCAGCAATCTCCGACAGGGGGCGAACACCGGGGAGCTGTTTTTT
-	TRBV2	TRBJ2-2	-	CASSEYPGELFF	TGTGCCAGCAGTGAATATCCCGGGGAGCTGTTTTTT
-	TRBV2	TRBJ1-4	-	CASLTRTGGDNEKLFF	TGTGCCAGCCTTACCCGAACCGGGGGGGATAATGAAAAACTGTTTTTT
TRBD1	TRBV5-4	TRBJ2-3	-	CASSFGSGGTDTQYF	TGTGCCAGCAGCTTTGGGTCAGGGGGAACAGATACGCAGTATTTT
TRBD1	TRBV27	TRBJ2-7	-	CASSLAQGATYEQYF	TGTGCCAGCAGTTTGGCCCAGGGGGCGACCTACGAGCAGTACTTC
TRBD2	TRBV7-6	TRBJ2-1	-	CASSLIGLAGATYNEQFF	TGTGCCAGCAGCTTAATTGGACTAGCGGGAGCTACGTACAATGAGCAGTTCTTC
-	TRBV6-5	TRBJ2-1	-	CASRETPGAYNEQFF	TGTGCCAGCAGAGAAACCCCCGGAGCCTACAATGAGCAGTTCTTC
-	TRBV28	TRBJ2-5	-	CASSFLAGSYQETQYF	TGTGCCAGCAGTTTCTTAGCCGGGTCGTACCAAGAGACCCAGTACTTC
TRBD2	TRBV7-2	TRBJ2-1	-	CASSLSTGGLYNEQFF	TGTGCCAGCAGCTTATCGACGGGAGGCCTCTACAATGAGCAGTTCTTC
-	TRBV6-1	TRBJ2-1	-	CASSLPGRSYNEQFF	TGTGCCAGCAGTCTTCCGGGACGCTCCTACAATGAGCAGTTCTTC
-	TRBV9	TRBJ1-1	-	CASSVSPHTEAFF	TGTGCCAGCAGCGTTAGCCCCCACACTGAAGCTTTCTTT
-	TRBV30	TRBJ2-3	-	CACRRMGTDTQYF	TGTGCCTGTCGACGAATGGGAACAGATACGCAGTATTTT
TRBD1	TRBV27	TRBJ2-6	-	CASTKRGTFARDRVHSGANVLTF	TGTGCCAGCACCAAACGTGGGACCTTCGCGAGGGACAGGGTTCACTCTGGGGCCAACGTCCTGACTTTC
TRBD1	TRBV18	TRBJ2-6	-	CASSQRQGAGANVLTF	TGTGCCAGCTCACAGCGACAGGGGGCTGGGGCCAACGTCCTGACTTTC
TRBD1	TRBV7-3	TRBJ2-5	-	CASSRTGGNQETQYF	TGTGCCAGCAGCCGGACAGGGGGCAATCAGGAGACCCAGTACTTC
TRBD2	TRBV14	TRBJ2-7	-	CASSPFHPTSGHYEQYF	TGTGCCAGCAGCCCCTTTCACCCGACTAGCGGGCACTACGAGCAGTACTTC
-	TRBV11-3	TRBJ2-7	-	CASSTRQAPYEQYF	TGTGCCAGCAGCACAAGACAGGCCCCCTACGAGCAGTACTTC
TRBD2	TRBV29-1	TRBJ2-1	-	CSVEAVASGIIEQFF	TGCAGCGTGGAAGCCGTGGCTAGCGGGATAATAGAGCAGTTCTTC
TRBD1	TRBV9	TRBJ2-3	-	CASSNGQGTQYF	TGTGCCAGCAGCAACGGACAGGGGACGCAGTATTTT
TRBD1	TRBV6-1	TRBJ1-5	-	CASSEGQGQPQHF	TGTGCCAGCAGTGAGGGACAGGGTCAGCCCCAGCATTTT
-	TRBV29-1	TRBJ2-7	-	CSVEGAAGSSYEQYF	TGCAGCGTTGAAGGTGCGGCGGGGAGCTCCTACGAGCAGTACTTC
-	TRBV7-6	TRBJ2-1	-	CASSLGRFGREHNEQFF	TGTGCCAGCAGCTTAGGACGATTCGGACGGGAACACAATGAGCAGTTCTTC
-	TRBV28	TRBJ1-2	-	CASNRENYGYTF	TGTGCCAGCAACCGGGAGAACTATGGCTACACCTTC
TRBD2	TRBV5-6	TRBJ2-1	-	CASSSLAGGPQFF	TGTGCCAGCAGCTCACTAGCGGGAGGCCCCCAGTTCTTC
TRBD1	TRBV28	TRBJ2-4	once	CASSLDRKNIQYF	TGTGCCAGCAGCCTGGACAGGAAAAACATTCAGTACTTC
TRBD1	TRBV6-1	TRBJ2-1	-	CASQLSGQGGQFF	TGTGCCAGCCAATTGTCGGGACAGGGTGGGCAGTTCTTC
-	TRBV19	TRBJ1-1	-	CASSIGSQGRAFF	TGTGCCAGTAGTATAGGATCCCAGGGGCGGGCTTTCTTT
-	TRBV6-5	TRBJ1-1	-	CASSYGVQGNTEAFF	TGTGCCAGCAGTTACGGGGTACAGGGGAACACTGAAGCTTTCTTT
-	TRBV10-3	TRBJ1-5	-	CAISESTRGSNQPQHF	TGTGCCATCAGTGAGTCCACCAGGGGCTCAAATCAGCCCCAGCATTTT
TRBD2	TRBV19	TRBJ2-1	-	CASRPGLTSYEQFF	TGTGCCAGTAGACCGGGACTAACATCCTATGAGCAGTTCTTC
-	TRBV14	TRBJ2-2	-	CASSQDLAGGELFF	TGTGCCAGCAGCCAAGATCTGGCGGGTGGGGAGCTGTTTTTT
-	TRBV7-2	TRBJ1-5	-	CASSRDISNQPQHF	TGTGCCAGCAGCCGTGACATTAGCAATCAGCCCCAGCATTTT
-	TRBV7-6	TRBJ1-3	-	CASSLGQSSGNTIYF	TGTGCCAGCAGCTTGGGGCAGAGCTCTGGAAACACCATATATTTT
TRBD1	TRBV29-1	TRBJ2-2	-	CSVAPDRVHTGELFF	TGCAGCGTTGCCCCTGACAGGGTCCACACCGGGGAGCTGTTTTTT
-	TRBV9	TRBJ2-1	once	CASSVVANNEQFF	TGTGCCAGCAGCGTGGTGGCAAACAATGAGCAGTTCTTC
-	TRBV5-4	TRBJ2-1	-	CASSFPKAYNEQFF	TGTGCCAGCAGCTTCCCCAAGGCCTACAATGAGCAGTTCTTC
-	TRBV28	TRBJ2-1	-	CASETNSYNEQFF	TGTGCCAGCGAGACCAACTCCTACAATGAGCAGTTCTTC
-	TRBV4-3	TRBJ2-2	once	CASSQEKGGGLGELFF	TGCGCCAGCAGCCAAGAAAAAGGAGGGGGCCTCGGGGAGCTGTTTTTT
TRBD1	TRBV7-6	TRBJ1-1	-	CASSRGQGANLYTEAFF	TGTGCCAGCAGCAGGGGACAGGGGGCGAATCTTTACACTGAAGCTTTCTTT
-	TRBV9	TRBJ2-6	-	CASSADWAGANVLTF	TGTGCCAGCAGCGCCGATTGGGCTGGGGCCAACGTCCTGACTTTC
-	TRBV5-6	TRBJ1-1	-	CASSIFKDVITEAFF	TGTGCCAGCAGTATTTTTAAGGACGTAATCACTGAAGCTTTCTTT
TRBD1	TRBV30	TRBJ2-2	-	CAWSAAADTTGGRPGELFF	TGTGCCTGGAGTGCCGCCGCAGATACGACAGGGGGCAGGCCCGGGGAGCTGTTTTTT
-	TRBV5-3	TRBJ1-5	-	CARSLGQARRKPQHF	TGTGCCAGAAGCTTGGGGCAGGCCCGGCGAAAGCCCCAGCATTTT
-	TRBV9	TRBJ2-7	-	CASSVGPQPSYEQYF	TGTGCCAGCAGCGTAGGCCCCCAACCCTCCTACGAGCAGTACTTC
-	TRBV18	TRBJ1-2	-	CASSSTSKTGRDGYTF	TGTGCCAGCTCATCGACTTCTAAGACAGGTCGAGATGGCTACACCTTC
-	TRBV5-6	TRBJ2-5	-	CASSSQGGETQYF	TGTGCCAGCAGCTCACAGGGAGGCGAGACCCAGTACTTC
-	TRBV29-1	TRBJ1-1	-	CSTLATGTADEAFF	TGCAGCACCCTTGCAACCGGGACGGCAGATGAAGCTTTCTTT
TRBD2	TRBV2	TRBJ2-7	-	CASSEAKLAGTPYEQYF	TGTGCCAGCAGTGAAGCGAAATTAGCGGGAACCCCCTACGAGCAGTACTTC
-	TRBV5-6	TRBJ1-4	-	CASSSRGGEKLFF	TGTGCCAGCAGCTCGCGGGGAGGGGAAAAACTGTTTTTT
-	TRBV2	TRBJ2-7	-	CASSELGDMTYEQYF	TGTGCCAGCAGTGAACTTGGGGATATGACCTACGAGCAGTACTTC
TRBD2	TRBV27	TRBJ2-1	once	CASSPGTTGTSGAYNEQFF	TGTGCCAGCAGTCCGGGGACAACCGGGACTAGCGGAGCTTACAATGAGCAGTTCTTC
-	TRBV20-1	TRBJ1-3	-	CSARDTIYF	TGCAGTGCTAGGGACACCATATATTTT
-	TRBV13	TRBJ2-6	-	CASSSLGVSGANVLTF	TGTGCCAGCAGCTCCCTTGGGGTCTCTGGGGCCAACGTCCTGACTTTC
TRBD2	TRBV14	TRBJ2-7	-	CASSQASPTSGRINSYEQYF	TGTGCCAGCAGCCAAGCTTCCCCGACTAGCGGGAGGATAAACTCCTACGAGCAGTACTTC
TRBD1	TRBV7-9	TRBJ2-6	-	CASRSDRSPLSGANVLTF	TGTGCCAGCAGATCGGACAGGTCCCCCCTCTCTGGGGCCAACGTCCTGACTTTC
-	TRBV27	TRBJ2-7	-	CASRPGERDEQYF	TGTGCCAGCAGACCAGGGGAACGGGACGAGCAGTACTTC
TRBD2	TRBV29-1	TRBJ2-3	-	CSAPWTSGLTDTQYF	TGCAGCGCTCCTTGGACTAGCGGTCTCACAGATACGCAGTATTTT
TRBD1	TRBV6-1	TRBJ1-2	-	CASSEDRGYGYTF	TGTGCCAGCAGTGAGGACAGGGGATATGGCTACACCTTC
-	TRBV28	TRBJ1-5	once	CASTLRLGDNQPQHF	TGTGCCAGCACTTTGAGGTTAGGGGACAATCAGCCCCAGCATTTT
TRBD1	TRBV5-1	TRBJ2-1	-	CASRYLRGSSYNEQFF	TGCGCCAGCAGGTACCTCAGGGGGAGCTCCTACAATGAGCAGTTCTTC